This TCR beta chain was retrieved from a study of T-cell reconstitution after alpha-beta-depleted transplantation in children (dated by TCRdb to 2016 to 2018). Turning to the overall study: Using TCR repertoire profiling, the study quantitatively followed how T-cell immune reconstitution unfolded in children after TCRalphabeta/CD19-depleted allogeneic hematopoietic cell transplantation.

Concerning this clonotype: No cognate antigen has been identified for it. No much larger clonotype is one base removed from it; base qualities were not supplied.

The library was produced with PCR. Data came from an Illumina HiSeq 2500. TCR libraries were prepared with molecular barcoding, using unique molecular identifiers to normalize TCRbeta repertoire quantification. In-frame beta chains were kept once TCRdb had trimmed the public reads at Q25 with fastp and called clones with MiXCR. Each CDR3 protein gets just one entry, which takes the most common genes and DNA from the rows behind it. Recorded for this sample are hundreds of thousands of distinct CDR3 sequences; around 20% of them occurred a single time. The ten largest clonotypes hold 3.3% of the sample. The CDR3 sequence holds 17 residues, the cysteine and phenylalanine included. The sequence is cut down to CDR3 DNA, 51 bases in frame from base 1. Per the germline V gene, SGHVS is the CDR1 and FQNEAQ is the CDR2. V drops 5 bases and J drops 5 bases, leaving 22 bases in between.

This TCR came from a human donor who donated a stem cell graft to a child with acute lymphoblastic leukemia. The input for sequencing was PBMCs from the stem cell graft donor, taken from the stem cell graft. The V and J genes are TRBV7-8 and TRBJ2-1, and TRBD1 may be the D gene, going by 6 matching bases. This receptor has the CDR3 CASSDQNGQLVHNEQFF. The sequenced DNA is TGTGCCAGCAGCGACCAGAACGGACAGCTGGTTCACAATGAGCAGTTCTTC.